These 18 T cell receptor beta chains were sequenced from one sample in a study of blood T cell repertoires in COVID-19. TCRdb keeps only in-frame clones here, not all; method: immunoSEQ multiplex PCR. Seen here are 130,000 or so clones, 80% to 90% observed once, and the top ten hold about 2.3%. Source material: PBMCs or T cells enriched from blood (not recorded which). Every receptor here comes from a man between 35 and 55 years old with acute COVID-19.

This clone has just one count. The chain couples TRBV14 to TRBJ2-2; 8 bases map to TRBD1. The CDR3 totals 21 residues. Losses at the gene ends were 1 base for V and 2 bases for J; bases not matched to a gene: 18. Per the germline V gene, CDR1 is SGHDN and CDR2 is FVKESK. The DNA of the CDR3 is TGTGCCAGCAGCCAAGTGCAGTTTCTTCGGAACAGGGGGATAAACACCGGGGAGCTGTTTTTT. Protein product: CASSQVQFLRNRGINTGELFF.

The chain links TRBV7-2 to TRBJ2-1; 9 bases align to TRBD2. V was pared by 7 bases and J by 3 bases, with 7 bases of the junction left unmatched. Germline assignment: CDR1 SGHTA and CDR2 FQGNSA. This CDR3 spans 15 amino acids. CDR3 sequence (DNA): TGTGCCAGCATCGACACTAGCGGGCTCTACAATGAGCAGTTCTTC. It codes for CASIDTSGLYNEQFF.

CDR3 in amino acids: CASRGQPGTNEKLFF. In nucleotides, the CDR3 is TGTGCCAGCAGAGGACAGCCCGGGACTAATGAAAAACTGTTTTTT. The chain links TRBV2 to TRBJ1-4, with D tentatively TRBD1 (6 bases). This CDR3 contains 15 residues. Germline CDR1 is SNHLY and CDR2 is FYNNEI. The V end lost 6 bases, the J end lost 2 bases, and 13 bases lay between the germline ends.

The chain links TRBV7-2 to TRBJ2-3, with a weak D call TRBD1 (5 bases). Trimming cost V 1 base and J 2 bases, with 7 bases left between them. This CDR3 comprises 14 residues. Looked up from germline, CDR1 is SGHTA and CDR2 is FQGNSA. CDR3 sequence: CASSLDRSTDTQYF. The CDR3 DNA reads as TGTGCCAGCAGCTTAGACAGGTCCACAGATACGCAGTATTTT.

For the CDR3, the DNA is TGTGCCAGCAGCGTAGTTCCCCCGGGAGGGGGGGCAGATACGCAGTATTTT. Protein product: CASSVVPPGGGADTQYF. The chain employs TRBV9 and TRBJ2-3, with 8 bases matching TRBD2. The germline gives CDR1 SGDLS, CDR2 YYNGEE. The length of the CDR3 is 17 residues. V gave up 0 bases and J gave up 4 bases; unmatched junction bases: 10.

V is TRBV14 and J is TRBJ1-2; no clear D. The V gene's germline CDR1 is SGHDN and CDR2 FVKESK. This CDR3 comprises 16 residues. V shed 4 bases and J shed 4 bases, with 19 bases lying between them. The DNA for the CDR3 is TGTGCCAGCAGCCCCCAGCTCGGGGAAGATGGCTATGGCTACACCTTC. It codes for CASSPQLGEDGYGYTF.

The chain employs TRBV10-3 and TRBJ2-7; TRBD1 matches 8 bases. With 10 bases clipped from V and 1 base from J, the junction kept 12 bases outside the gene matches. CDR1 ENHRY and CDR2 SYGVKD come from the germline V gene. The CDR3 contains 15 residues. CDR3 coding DNA: TGTGCCACGACCGTGGACAGGGCCAGGTCCTACGAGCAGTACTTC. Translation: CATTVDRARSYEQYF.

The chain employs TRBV9 and TRBJ2-2, with a tentative D call TRBD1 (6 bases). V was clipped by 4 bases and J by 7 bases, with 14 bases between them. The germline V gene has CDR1 SGDLS and CDR2 YYNGEE. The length of the CDR3 is 14 residues. CDR3 bases: TGTGCCAGCAGCCAAGGGGGTATTAACGGGGAGCTGTTTTTT. Its translation: CASSQGGINGELFF. Full variable domain (outside the CDR3, taken from reference TRBV9 and TRBJ2-2): DSGVTQTPKHLITATGQRVTLRCSPRSGDLSVYWYQQSLDQGLQFLIQYYNGEERAKGNILERFSAQQFPDLHSELNLSSLELGDSALYFCASSQGGINGELFFGEGSRLTVL.

The V gene is TRBV7-2, the J gene TRBJ1-1, with 10 bases aligning to TRBD1. The CDR3 consists of 13 residues. Germline CDR1 SGHTA, CDR2 FQGNSA. V lost 4 bases, J lost 9 bases, and 5 bases stayed unmatched. CDR3 nucleotide sequence: TGTGCCAGCAGCTCCCGGGACAGGGGAAAAGCTTTCTTT. This translates into CASSSRDRGKAFF.

This chain links TRBV5-1 with TRBJ1-2, with D perhaps matching TRBD1 (5 bases). The V end was cut by 1 base, the J end by 6 bases, with 16 bases between. Germline V gene lookup returns CDR1 SGHRS and CDR2 YFSETQ. This CDR3 is built from 15 residues. The CDR3 protein is CASSLSGRVNDGYTF. The CDR3 DNA follows: TGCGCCAGCAGCTTGTCGGGCAGGGTGAATGATGGCTACACCTTC.

This clone came up a few times. The chain couples TRBV7-9 to TRBJ1-3, with D perhaps matching TRBD1 (5 bases). The CDR3 runs to 16 residues. Germline-derived CDR1 and CDR2 are SEHNR and FQNEAQ (reference sequence). V gave up 3 bases and J gave up 4 bases, with 16 bases separating them. CDR3 sequence (DNA): TGTGCCAGCAGCTTGGCTTCTTCAGGGCCCGGAAACACCATATATTTT. Translation gives CASSLASSGPGNTIYF.

This rearrangement joins TRBV7-9 to TRBJ1-5, with D maybe TRBD1 (5 bases). The V end was cut by 4 bases, the J end by 7 bases, with 20 bases between. Germline CDR1 and CDR2: SEHNR and FQNEAQ (reference sequence). This CDR3 spans 16 amino acids. This CDR3 reads CASSYGQSIAEQPQHF. The DNA for the CDR3 is TGTGCCAGCAGCTACGGACAAAGTATTGCGGAACAGCCCCAGCATTTT.

The rearrangement links TRBV5-1 to TRBJ1-5; 7 nucleotides match TRBD1. This CDR3 region has 16 residues. After removal of 4 bases from V and 0 bases from J, the junction contained 7 bases not matched to a gene. Germline CDR1 reads SGHRS; CDR2 reads YFSETQ. The chain's CDR3 is CASSPGTANSNQPQHF. The CDR3 nucleotides read TGCGCCAGCAGCCCTGGGACAGCCAATAGCAATCAGCCCCAGCATTTT. Variable domain in full (rest from reference TRBV5-1 and TRBJ1-5): KAGVTQTPRYLIKTRGQQVTLSCSPISGHRSVSWYQQTPGQGLQFLFEYFSETQRNKGNFPGRFSGRQFSNSRSEMNVSTLELGDSALYLCASSPGTANSNQPQHFGDGTRLSIL.

The CDR3 here is CASISTDSYGYTF. The CDR3 DNA sequence: TGTGCCAGCATCTCCACCGACAGCTATGGCTACACCTTC. V and J are TRBV12-3 or TRBV12-4 and TRBJ1-2; D may be TRBD1 (5 bases). Trimming cost V 7 bases and J 4 bases, with 13 bases left between them. The CDR3 is 13 amino acids.

This chain links TRBV6-5 with TRBJ1-4; 10 bases are a match to TRBD1. Germline values: CDR1 MNHEY, CDR2 SVGAGI. CDR3 size: 14 residues. V dropped 2 bases and J dropped 8; count of bases not matched to a gene: 2. The CDR3 protein is CASSYRQGAEKLFF. The DNA for the CDR3 is TGTGCCAGCAGTTACAGACAGGGGGCGGAAAAACTGTTTTTT.

In this sample, this clone turned up once. V and J are TRBV30 and TRBJ1-3; D is ambiguous. There are 15 residues in the CDR3. Trimming shortened V by 3 bases and J by 0 bases, and 12 bases separated the two germline ends. The germline V gene encodes CDR1 GTSNPN and CDR2 SVGIG (reference sequence). CDR3 in amino acids: CAWRPQKNSGNTIYF. The CDR3 DNA follows: TGTGCCTGGAGACCACAGAAGAACTCTGGAAACACCATATATTTT.

This chain joins TRBV28 and TRBJ1-3, with D maybe TRBD1 (5 bases). The CDR3 is 16 residues long. Germline CDR1 reads MDHEN; CDR2 reads SYDVKM. V gave up 6 bases and J gave up 0 bases, with 15 bases separating them. The CDR3 protein is CASSQAGDSSGNTIYF. CDR3 nucleotides: TGTGCCAGCAGCCAAGCCGGTGACAGCTCTGGAAACACCATATATTTT. Full variable domain (rest looked up from reference TRBV28 and TRBJ1-3): DVKVTQSSRYLVKRTGEKVFLECVQDMDHENMFWYRQDPGLGLRLIYFSYDVKMKEKGDIPEGYSVSREKKERFSLILESASTNQTSMYLCASSQAGDSSGNTIYFGEGSWLTVV.

This chain joins TRBV10-3 and TRBJ2-7; perhaps TRBD2 as D (6 bases). V was clipped by 11 bases and J by 7 bases, with 24 bases between them. The CDR3 has 14 amino acids. Germline V CDR1 and CDR2: ENHRY, SYGVKD. This CDR3 is CAVSRDSRAEEQYF. Here the CDR3 DNA reads TGTGCCGTTTCTCGGGACTCCCGGGCGGAGGAGCAGTACTTC.